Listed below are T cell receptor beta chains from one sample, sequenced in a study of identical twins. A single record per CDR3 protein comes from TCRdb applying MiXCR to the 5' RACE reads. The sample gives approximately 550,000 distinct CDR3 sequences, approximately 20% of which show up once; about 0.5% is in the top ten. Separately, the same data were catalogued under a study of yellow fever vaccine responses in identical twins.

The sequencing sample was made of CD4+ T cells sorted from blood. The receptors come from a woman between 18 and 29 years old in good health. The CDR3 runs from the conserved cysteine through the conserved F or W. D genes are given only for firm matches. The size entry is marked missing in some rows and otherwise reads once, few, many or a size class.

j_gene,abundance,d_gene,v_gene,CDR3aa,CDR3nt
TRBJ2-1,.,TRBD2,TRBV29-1,CSVAGAGAFVNEQFF,TGCAGCGTTGCGGGAGCGGGGGCCTTCGTCAATGAGCAGTTCTTC
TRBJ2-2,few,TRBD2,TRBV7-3,CASSPGGGRPGELFF,TGTGCCAGCAGCCCCGGGGGGGGTAGGCCCGGGGAGCTGTTTTTT
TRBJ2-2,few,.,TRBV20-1,CSARAGTLNTGELFF,TGCAGTGCTAGAGCCGGGACTCTGAACACCGGGGAGCTGTTTTTT
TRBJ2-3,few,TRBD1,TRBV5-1,CASSLATGGRDTQYF,TGCGCCAGCAGCTTGGCGACAGGGGGAAGAGATACGCAGTATTTT
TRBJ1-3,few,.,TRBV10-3,CAISGSDNIFSGNTIYF,TGTGCCATCAGTGGAAGCGACAACATTTTCTCTGGAAACACCATATATTTT
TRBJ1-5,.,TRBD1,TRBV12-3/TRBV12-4,CASSGQENQPQHF,TGTGCCAGCAGTGGACAGGAAAATCAGCCCCAGCATTTT
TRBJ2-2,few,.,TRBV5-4,CASSFIGNNRNTGELFF,TGTGCCAGCAGCTTTATAGGGAACAACAGGAACACCGGGGAGCTGTTTTTT
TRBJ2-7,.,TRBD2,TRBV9,CASSSAGTSGLDEQYF,TGTGCCAGCAGCTCCGCCGGGACTAGCGGCTTGGACGAGCAGTACTTC
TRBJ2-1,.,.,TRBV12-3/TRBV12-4,CASNMDRADEQFF,TGTGCCAGCAATATGGATAGGGCCGATGAGCAGTTCTTC
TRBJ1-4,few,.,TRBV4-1,CASSQRGIVEVGEKLFF,TGCGCCAGCAGCCAAAGAGGGATCGTCGAGGTAGGGGAAAAACTGTTTTTT
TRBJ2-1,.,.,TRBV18,CASSRAQGRGQGNEQFF,TGTGCCAGCTCACGTGCTCAAGGCCGGGGCCAGGGAAATGAGCAGTTCTTC
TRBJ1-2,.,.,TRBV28,CASSLIVQVYGYTF,TGTGCCAGCAGTTTAATTGTCCAGGTCTATGGCTACACCTTC
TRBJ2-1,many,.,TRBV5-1,CASSLRQGGNEQFF,TGCGCCAGCAGCCTGAGACAGGGAGGGAATGAGCAGTTCTTC
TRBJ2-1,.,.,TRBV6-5,CASSYSFSNNEQFF,TGTGCCAGCAGTTACTCGTTTTCGAACAATGAGCAGTTCTTC
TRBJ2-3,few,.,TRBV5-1,CASSPPGAGSTDTQYF,TGCGCCAGCAGCCCACCGGGGGCCGGGAGCACAGATACGCAGTATTTT
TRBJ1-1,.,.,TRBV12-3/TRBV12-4,CASSDGALGEAFF,TGTGCCAGCAGTGACGGGGCGCTCGGTGAAGCTTTCTTT
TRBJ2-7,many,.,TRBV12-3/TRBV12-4,CASSPRLVDHEQYF,TGTGCCAGCAGTCCTAGGTTGGTGGACCACGAGCAGTACTTC
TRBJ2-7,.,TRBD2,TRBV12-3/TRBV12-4,CASTLGLAGVHEQYF,TGTGCCAGCACCCTGGGGCTAGCGGGAGTCCACGAGCAGTACTTC
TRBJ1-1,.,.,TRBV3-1,CASSRDRSLGTEAFF,TGTGCCAGCAGCCGTGACAGGTCCCTGGGGACTGAAGCTTTCTTT
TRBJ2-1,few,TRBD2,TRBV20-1,CSASPSGDYNEQFF,TGCAGTGCTAGCCCTAGCGGGGATTACAATGAGCAGTTCTTC
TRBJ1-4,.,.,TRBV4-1,CASSQQLSLGEKLFF,TGCGCCAGCAGCCAACAACTCTCACTGGGCGAAAAACTGTTTTTT
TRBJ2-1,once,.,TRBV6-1,CASSELRGISYNEQFF,TGTGCCAGCAGTGAACTTCGGGGTATCTCCTACAATGAGCAGTTCTTC
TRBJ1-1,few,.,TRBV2,CASRTMGTEAFF,TGTGCCAGCAGAACGATGGGGACTGAAGCTTTCTTT
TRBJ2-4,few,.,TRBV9,CASSVEWGGGIQYF,TGTGCCAGCAGCGTAGAGTGGGGAGGTGGCATTCAGTACTTC
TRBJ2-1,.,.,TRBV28,CASSPKGVLYNEQFF,TGTGCCAGCAGTCCCAAGGGCGTCCTCTACAATGAGCAGTTCTTC
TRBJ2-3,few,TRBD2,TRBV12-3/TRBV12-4,CASSLRGVTDTQYF,TGTGCCAGCAGTTTACGGGGGGTCACAGATACGCAGTATTTT
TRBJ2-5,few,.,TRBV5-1,CASSFQGTHQETQYF,TGCGCCAGCAGCTTTCAGGGGACGCACCAAGAGACCCAGTACTTC
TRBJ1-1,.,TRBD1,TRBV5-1,CASSRQGQYNTEAFF,TGCGCCAGCAGCCGCCAGGGACAGTACAACACTGAAGCTTTCTTT
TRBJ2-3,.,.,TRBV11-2,CASSPMGTVSDTQYF,TGTGCCAGCAGCCCGATGGGGACCGTCTCAGATACGCAGTATTTT
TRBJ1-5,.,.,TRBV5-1,CASSLLGGVDQPQHF,TGCGCCAGCAGCTTGCTTGGGGGCGTGGATCAGCCCCAGCATTTT
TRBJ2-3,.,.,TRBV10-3,CAISEFAGITDTQYF,TGTGCCATCAGTGAGTTCGCGGGAATCACAGATACGCAGTATTTT